The 13 T cell receptor beta chains in this list originate from one sample, sequenced in a study of blood T cell repertoires in COVID-19. Repertoires were generated with immunoSEQ multiplex PCR, while TCRdb's copy carries only in-frame clones and drops some. This sample has 150,000 to 200,000 clones, with more than 65% found just once. Sequencing was carried out using PBMCs or T cells enriched from blood (not recorded which). The receptors stem from a man over 45 who had recovered from COVID-19.

The table lists this clone with a count of one. The chain carries TRBV28 and TRBJ2-5; a possible D gene is TRBD1 (5 bases). This CDR3 has 13 amino acids. V gave up 4 bases and J gave up 3 bases, with 9 bases separating them. Per germline, CDR1 MDHEN and CDR2 SYDVKM. The CDR3 loop reads CASSSTVEETQYF. The CDR3 DNA reads TGTGCCAGCAGTTCGACAGTAGAAGAGACCCAGTACTTC.

The rearrangement uses TRBV24-1 and TRBJ2-1, with TRBD2 matching 14 bases. V lost 5 bases to trimming and J lost 1 base; unmatched junction nucleotides: 6. This CDR3 spans 18 amino acids. CDR1 and CDR2 (germline): KGHDR, SFDVKD. The CDR3 coding sequence is TGTGCCACCAGTGGGTCGGGACTAGCGGGAGTTTCCTACAATGAGCAGTTCTTC. Protein: CATSGSGLAGVSYNEQFF.

This clone was detected a few times. This sequence joins TRBV7-2 and TRBJ2-3, with 9 bases aligning to TRBD1. The CDR3 spans 15 residues. Germline V gene data show CDR1 as SGHTA and CDR2 as FQGNSA. With V trimmed by 3 bases and J by 3 bases, 4 bases remained unmatched. The CDR3: CASSFAGTGTDTQYF. The DNA for the CDR3 is TGTGCCAGCAGCTTCGCCGGGACAGGGACAGATACGCAGTATTTT.

The V gene is TRBV7-9, the J gene TRBJ2-5; D gene uncertain. V lost 9 bases, J lost 2 bases, and 13 bases lay in between. Germline assignment: CDR1 SEHNR and CDR2 FQNEAQ (reference sequence). The CDR3 loop spans 13 amino acids. The chain's CDR3 is CASQMAGQETQYF. The CDR3 nucleotides read TGTGCCAGTCAGATGGCAGGTCAAGAGACCCAGTACTTC.

The chain couples TRBV3-1 (or the pseudogene TRBV3-2) to TRBJ2-7; TRBD1 matches 10 bases. With 5 bases clipped from V and 6 bases from J, the junction kept 10 bases outside the gene matches. The CDR3 has 15 residues. Germline V gene data show CDR1 as LGHDT and CDR2 as YNNKEL (reference sequence). The CDR3 bases are TGTGCCAGCAGCGCCGGGACAGGGGAGTGGGGCGAGCAGTACTTC. This translates into CASSAGTGEWGEQYF.

CDR3 region: CASSAKNDRRNSPLHF. The CDR3 bases are TGTGCCAGCAGCGCGAAAAACGACAGGAGAAATTCACCCCTCCACTTT. V gene TRBV9 combines with J gene TRBJ1-6; D may be TRBD1 (6 bases). Germline CDR1 reads SGDLS; CDR2 reads YYNGEE. The ends were cut back, 3 bases at V and 7 bases at J, with 17 bases in the middle. The CDR3 is made up of 16 amino acids.

The chain joins TRBV10-3 to TRBJ1-1; D remains unclear. The CDR3 is made up of 11 amino acids. CDR1 and CDR2 (germline): ENHRY, SYGVKD. Trimming shortened V by 10 bases and J by 4 bases, and 10 bases separated the two germline ends. The DNA of the CDR3 is TGTGCCACCTGGGAGGCCACTGAAGCTTTCTTT. It is translated as CATWEATEAFF.

The chain combines TRBV29-1 with TRBJ2-2; D possibly corresponds to TRBD1 (6 bases). The V and J ends lost 7 bases and 2 bases respectively, with 11 bases between them. The CDR3 has 13 amino acids. Germline-derived CDR1 and CDR2 are SQVTM and ANQGSEA. In DNA, the CDR3 is TGCAGCGGCGGACAGCTCAACACCGGGGAGCTGTTTTTT. As protein: CSGGQLNTGELFF.

The V gene is TRBV3-1 (or the pseudogene TRBV3-2), the J gene TRBJ2-7; 9 bases agree with TRBD1. Unmatched junction bases numbered 4, after V lost 1 base and J lost 6 bases. The CDR3 is 14 residues long. Per the germline V gene, CDR1 is LGHDT and CDR2 is YNNKEL (reference sequence). The DNA for the CDR3 is TGTGCCAGCAGCCAAGGGACAGGGGCGGGCGAGCAGTACTTC. As protein: CASSQGTGAGEQYF.

The DNA of the CDR3 is TGTGCCAGCAGCTCCGCGGGGTCTGGGGCCAACGTCCTGACTTTC. Its translation: CASSSAGSGANVLTF. V is TRBV13 and J is TRBJ2-6; TRBD2 might be the D (6 bases). Trimming pared 4 bases from V and 1 base from J, leaving 8 bases between. This CDR3 is built from 15 residues. Germline assignment: CDR1 PRHDT and CDR2 FYEKMQ (reference sequence).

The chain uses TRBV6-1 and TRBJ2-7; D ambiguous. Per germline, CDR1 MNHNS and CDR2 SASEGT. The CDR3 extends over 15 amino acids. V lost 2 bases and J 0 bases, leaving 11 bases between the germline ends. CDR3 residues: CASSELAGYSYEQYF. CDR3 DNA: TGTGCCAGCAGTGAACTGGCAGGTTACTCCTACGAGCAGTACTTC.

V gene TRBV5-4 combines with J gene TRBJ2-7; the D is unclear. V was pared by 0 bases and J by 2 bases, with 6 bases between. The CDR3 length is 13 residues. CDR1 is SGHNT and CDR2 is YYREEE in the germline V gene (reference sequence). CDR3 coding DNA: TGTGCCAGCAGCTTGGGACTTACCTACGAGCAGTACTTC. Encoded protein: CASSLGLTYEQYF.

The gene calls are TRBV5-1 and TRBJ2-1; tentative D call: TRBD2 (6 bases). This CDR3 region has 15 residues. V was shortened by 0 bases and J by 6 bases, with 13 bases between the two germline ends. The germline gives CDR1 SGHRS, CDR2 YFSETQ. For the CDR3, the DNA is TGCGCCAGCAGCTTGGCCGGGGGACCACCCAATGAGCAGTTCTTC. It yields the protein CASSLAGGPPNEQFF.